What follows are 17 T cell receptor beta chains derived from one specimen sequenced in a study of cytomegalovirus exposure and HLA in healthy donors. The PCR ran on 60 Vbeta and 13 Jbeta primers. TCRdb keeps only in-frame clones here, not all; method: immunoSEQ multiplex PCR. This sample carries more than 90,000 clones, more than 80% of them seen once, and the ten largest clones take approximately 3.6%. The sample was PBMCs. The receptors stem from a young man in good health and CMV-seronegative.

This clone has a single count. The genes are TRBV2 and TRBJ2-2, with 7 bases matching TRBD1. CDR3 length: 14 amino acids. Germline-derived CDR1 and CDR2 are SNHLY and FYNNEI. Trimming took 10 bases from V and 1 from J; bases not matched to a gene: 6. This chain's CDR3 is CATQGFWNTGELFF. CDR3 coding DNA: TGTGCCACACAGGGGTTCTGGAACACCGGGGAGCTGTTTTTT.

V and J are TRBV11-2 and TRBJ1-1; D is possibly TRBD1 (6 bases). Trimming removed 1 base from V and 2 bases from J, with 23 bases in between. The germline gives CDR1 SGHAT, CDR2 FQNNGV. The CDR3 is 19 residues long. CDR3 sequence: CASSLAKYEVTGENTEAFF. The CDR3 nucleotides read TGTGCCAGCAGCTTAGCGAAATATGAGGTGACAGGAGAAAACACTGAAGCTTTCTTT.

The chain uses TRBV5-1 and TRBJ2-7, with TRBD1 matching 8 bases. Germline-derived CDR1 and CDR2 are SGHRS and YFSETQ. The length of the CDR3 is 15 residues. V gave up 0 bases and J gave up 10 bases; unmatched junction bases: 12. The CDR3: CASSLESDRGYFQYF. CDR3 DNA: TGCGCCAGCAGCTTGGAAAGTGACAGGGGTTATTTCCAGTACTTC.

This sequence joins TRBV6-5 and TRBJ1-1; D is unclear. Germline V CDR1 and CDR2: MNHEY, SVGAGI. The CDR3 consists of 16 residues. The V gene lost 2 bases and the J gene lost 9 bases, with 22 bases spanning the gap. CDR3 sequence (DNA): TGTGCCAGCAGTTACCAAGCCAGGCCTGAACTCCTTCAAGCTTTCTTT. This translates into CASSYQARPELLQAFF.

This clone was observed a few times. The chain couples TRBV7-9 to TRBJ1-1, with 7 bases fitting TRBD1. Germline V CDR1 and CDR2: SEHNR, FQNEAQ (reference sequence). Trimming at V came to 5 bases and at J to 5 bases, leaving 14 bases not matched to a gene. The CDR3 length is 16 residues. Written as DNA, the CDR3 is TGTGCCAGCAGCCTTAGACAGGGTAGGCTTGGGACTGAAGCTTTCTTT. It encodes CASSLRQGRLGTEAFF.

The chain employs TRBV19 and TRBJ2-1; possibly TRBD2 for D (5 bases). CDR3 length equals 14 residues. Per the germline V gene, CDR1 is LNHDA and CDR2 is SQIVND (reference sequence). V was shortened by 4 bases and J by 5 bases, with 12 bases between the two germline ends. The CDR3 loop reads CASSTPDGDNEQFF. DNA for the CDR3: TGTGCCAGTAGTACCCCCGACGGGGACAATGAGCAGTTCTTC.

The chain couples TRBV19 to TRBJ2-1; 7 nucleotides line up with TRBD1. Germline trimming cut 4 bases from V and 4 bases from J; bases unmatched to any gene: 1. The CDR3 has 13 residues. From germline, CDR1 is LNHDA and CDR2 SQIVND (reference sequence). CDR3 bases: TGTGCCAGTAGTAAGACAGGGTACAATGAGCAGTTCTTC. This sequence encodes CASSKTGYNEQFF. The complete variable domain, with remaining parts taken from reference TRBV19 and TRBJ2-1, reads DGGITQSPKYLFRKEGQNVTLSCEQNLNHDAMYWYRQDPGQGLRLIYYSQIVNDFQKGDIAEGYSVSREKKESFPLTVTSAQKNPTAFYLCASSKTGYNEQFFGPGTRLTVL.

The chain employs TRBV5-5 and TRBJ2-3; 12 nucleotides line up with TRBD2. CDR1 and CDR2 from the germline V gene are SGHKS and YYEKEE (reference sequence). There are 16 residues in the CDR3. After removal of 3 bases from V and 5 bases from J, the junction contained 7 bases not matched to a gene. The CDR3 here is CASSWETSGSLDTQYF. In nucleotides, the CDR3 is TGTGCCAGCAGCTGGGAGACTAGCGGGAGCCTAGATACGCAGTATTTT.

In DNA, the CDR3 is TGTGCCAGCAGTGACACAGGGGGCCGACAGCCCCAGCATTTT. Protein sequence: CASSDTGGRQPQHF. The rearrangement uses TRBV2 and TRBJ1-5; 9 bases line up with TRBD1. This CDR3 has 14 residues. Germline-derived CDR1 and CDR2 are SNHLY and FYNNEI. V shed 3 bases and J 7 bases; nucleotides not matched to a gene: 4.

The J gene is TRBJ1-5, the V gene TRBV27, with a tentative D call TRBD1 (5 bases). V lost 6 bases to trimming and J lost 0 bases, with 12 bases between them. Germline loops: CDR1 MNHEY, CDR2 SMNVEV (reference sequence). CDR3 length equals 15 residues. Written as DNA, the CDR3 is TGTGCCAGCAGAACCGGACAAGATAGCAATCAGCCCCAGCATTTT. Encoded protein: CASRTGQDSNQPQHF.

The V gene is TRBV6-6, the J gene TRBJ2-7; unclear D gene. Germline V gives CDR1 MNHNY, CDR2 SVGAGI (reference sequence). CDR3 size: 12 residues. V dropped 6 bases and J dropped 6 bases, with 12 bases sitting between them. CDR3 nucleotides: TGTGCCAGCAGCCCGAGAGTAATCGAGCAGTACTTC. Protein product: CASSPRVIEQYF.

The chain combines TRBV5-1 with TRBJ2-1; no reliable D call. Germline assignment: CDR1 SGHRS and CDR2 YFSETQ. V was clipped by 4 bases and J by 3 bases, with 8 bases between them. The CDR3 is 13 residues long. The chain's CDR3 is CASSADIYNEQFF. The CDR3 nucleotides are TGCGCCAGCAGCGCGGATATCTACAATGAGCAGTTCTTC.

The CDR3 nucleotides read TGTGCCAGCAGCCACACACTACAATCAGAGACCCAGTACTTC. It encodes CASSHTLQSETQYF. The V gene is TRBV13, the J gene TRBJ2-5; no clear D. CDR3 length: 14 residues. Trimming left V 5 bases short and J 4 bases short, with 14 bases between. CDR1 and CDR2 from the germline V gene are PRHDT and FYEKMQ (reference sequence).

This chain links TRBV2 with TRBJ1-2; D perhaps matches TRBD1 (5 bases). With 2 bases removed from V and 8 bases from J, the gap between germline ends came to 15 bases. This CDR3 is 14 amino acids long. Germline assignment: CDR1 SNHLY and CDR2 FYNNEI. This CDR3 is CASSENRPVGGYTF. The CDR3 DNA reads TGTGCCAGCAGTGAAAACAGGCCCGTTGGAGGCTACACCTTC.

The CDR3 bases are TGTGCCAGCAGCTTGCGACTAGCGGGAGCCCGGGATACGCAGTATTTT. This sequence encodes CASSLRLAGARDTQYF. This chain uses TRBV5-6 with TRBJ2-3; TRBD2 aligns across 12 bases. The germline gives CDR1 SGHDT, CDR2 YYEEEE. With V trimmed by 1 base and J by 6 bases, 6 bases remained unmatched. The CDR3 sequence is 16 residues long.

This chain joins TRBV30 and TRBJ2-3; 7 bases match TRBD2. This CDR3 comprises 15 residues. Losses at the gene ends were 0 bases for V and 5 bases for J; bases not matched to a gene: 8. Germline assignment: CDR1 GTSNPN and CDR2 SVGIG (reference sequence). CDR3 region: CAWSVGTAGLDTQYF. In nucleotides, the CDR3 is TGTGCCTGGAGTGTAGGTACAGCGGGGTTAGATACGCAGTATTTT.

This rearrangement joins TRBV10-1 to TRBJ2-7; 13 bases are shared with TRBD2. J gave up 2 bases and V 6 bases, and 7 bases lay outside the gene matches. The CDR3 totals 16 residues. Germline V gene lookup returns CDR1 WNHNN and CDR2 SYGVQD (reference sequence). The CDR3 sequence: CASRGTSGTLPYEQYF. The CDR3 DNA reads TGCGCCAGCAGGGGGACTAGCGGGACCTTACCCTACGAGCAGTACTTC.